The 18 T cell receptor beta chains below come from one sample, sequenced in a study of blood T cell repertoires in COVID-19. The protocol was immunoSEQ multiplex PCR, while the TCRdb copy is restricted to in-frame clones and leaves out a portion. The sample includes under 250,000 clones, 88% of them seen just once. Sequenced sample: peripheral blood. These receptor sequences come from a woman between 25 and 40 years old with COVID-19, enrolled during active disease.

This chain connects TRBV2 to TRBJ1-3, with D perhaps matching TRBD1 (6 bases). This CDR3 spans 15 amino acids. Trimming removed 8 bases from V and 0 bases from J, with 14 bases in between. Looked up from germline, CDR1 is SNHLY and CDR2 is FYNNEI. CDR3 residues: CASSDDRHSGNTIYF. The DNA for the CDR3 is TGTGCCAGCTCCGATGACAGGCACTCTGGAAACACCATATATTTT.

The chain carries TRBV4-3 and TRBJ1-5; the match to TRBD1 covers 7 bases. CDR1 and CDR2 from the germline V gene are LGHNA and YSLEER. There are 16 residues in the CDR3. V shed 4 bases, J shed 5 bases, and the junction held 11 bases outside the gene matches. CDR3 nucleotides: TGCGCCAGCAGCCCCTGGTTGCGAGGGGGCGATCAGCCCCAGCATTTT. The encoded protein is CASSPWLRGGDQPQHF.

In nucleotides, the CDR3 is TGTGCCAGCAGCCCCGGGACAGGGGGCGATGAAAAACTGTTTTTT. Its protein product is CASSPGTGGDEKLFF. This chain connects TRBV4-2 to TRBJ1-4, with 12 positions matching TRBD1. The CDR3 loop spans 15 amino acids. The junction had 3 bases not matched to a gene; V was cut back by 4 bases and J by 6 bases. Germline V CDR1 and CDR2: LGHNA, YNFKEQ.

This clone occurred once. The CDR3 is CASSLTGGAGAPEAFF. CDR3 nucleotide sequence: TGCGCCAGCAGCCTCACTGGGGGGGCCGGGGCCCCCGAAGCTTTCTTT. The chain uses TRBV5-1 and TRBJ1-1; tentatively, D is TRBD1 (6 bases). The V gene lost 4 bases and the J gene lost 8 bases, with 24 bases spanning the gap. Germline V lookup: CDR1 SGHRS, CDR2 YFSETQ. The CDR3 extends over 16 amino acids.

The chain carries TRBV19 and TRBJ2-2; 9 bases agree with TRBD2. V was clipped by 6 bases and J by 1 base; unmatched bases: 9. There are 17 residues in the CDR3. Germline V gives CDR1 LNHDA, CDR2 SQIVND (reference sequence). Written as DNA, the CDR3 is TGTGCCAGTAGCCCGTTTCGACTAGCGGTGAACACCGGGGAGCTGTTTTTT. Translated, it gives CASSPFRLAVNTGELFF.

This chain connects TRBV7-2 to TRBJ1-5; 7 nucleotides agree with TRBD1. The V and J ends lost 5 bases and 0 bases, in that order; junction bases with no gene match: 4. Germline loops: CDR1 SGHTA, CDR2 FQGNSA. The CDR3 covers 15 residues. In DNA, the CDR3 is TGTGCCAGCAGCGAGGGACAGAATAGCAATCAGCCCCAGCATTTT. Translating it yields CASSEGQNSNQPQHF.

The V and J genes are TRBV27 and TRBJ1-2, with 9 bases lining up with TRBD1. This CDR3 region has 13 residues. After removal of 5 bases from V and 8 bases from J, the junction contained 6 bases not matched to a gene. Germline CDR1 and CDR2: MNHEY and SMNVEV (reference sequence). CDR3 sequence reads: CASSRTGGSGYTF. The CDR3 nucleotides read TGTGCCAGCAGTCGTACAGGGGGCTCGGGCTACACCTTC.

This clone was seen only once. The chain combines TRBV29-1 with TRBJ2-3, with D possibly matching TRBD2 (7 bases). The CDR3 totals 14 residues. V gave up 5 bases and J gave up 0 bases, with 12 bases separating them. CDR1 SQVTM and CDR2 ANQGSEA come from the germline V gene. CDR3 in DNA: TGCAGCGTTAGGGGGGGCTATAGCACAGATACGCAGTATTTT. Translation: CSVRGGYSTDTQYF.

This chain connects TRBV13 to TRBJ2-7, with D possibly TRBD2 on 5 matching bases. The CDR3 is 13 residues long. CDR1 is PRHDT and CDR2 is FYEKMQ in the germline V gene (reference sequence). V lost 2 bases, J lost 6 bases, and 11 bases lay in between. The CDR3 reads CASSLSRVGEQYV. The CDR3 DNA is TGTGCCAGCAGCTTATCGAGGGTTGGCGAGCAGTACGTC.

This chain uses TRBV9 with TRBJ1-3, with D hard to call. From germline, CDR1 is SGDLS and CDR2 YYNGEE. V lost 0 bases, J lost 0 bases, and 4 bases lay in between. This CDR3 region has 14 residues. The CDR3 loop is CASSVDTSGNTIYF. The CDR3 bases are TGTGCCAGCAGCGTAGACACCTCTGGAAACACCATATATTTT. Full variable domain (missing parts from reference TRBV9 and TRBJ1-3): DSGVTQTPKHLITATGQRVTLRCSPRSGDLSVYWYQQSLDQGLQFLIQYYNGEERAKGNILERFSAQQFPDLHSELNLSSLELGDSALYFCASSVDTSGNTIYFGEGSWLTVV.

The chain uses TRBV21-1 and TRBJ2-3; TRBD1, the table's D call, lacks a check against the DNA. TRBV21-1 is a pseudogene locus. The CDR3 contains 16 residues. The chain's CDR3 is CASSKAPWAPTDTQYF. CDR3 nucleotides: TGTGCCAGCAGCAAAGCCCCCTGGGCACCCACAGATACGCAGTATTTT.

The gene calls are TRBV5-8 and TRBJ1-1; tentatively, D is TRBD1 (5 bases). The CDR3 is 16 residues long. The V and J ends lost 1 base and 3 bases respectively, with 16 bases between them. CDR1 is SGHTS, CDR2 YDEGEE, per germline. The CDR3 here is CASSLKRGSRYTEAFF. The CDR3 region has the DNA TGTGCCAGCAGCTTGAAGCGGGGGAGTCGGTACACTGAAGCTTTCTTT.

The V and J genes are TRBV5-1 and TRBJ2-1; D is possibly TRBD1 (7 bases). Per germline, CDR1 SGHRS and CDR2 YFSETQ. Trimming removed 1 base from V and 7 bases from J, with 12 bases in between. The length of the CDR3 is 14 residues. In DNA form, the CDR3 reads TGCGCCAGCAGCTTGCAACCAGGGGGGAATGAGCAGTTCTTC. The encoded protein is CASSLQPGGNEQFF.

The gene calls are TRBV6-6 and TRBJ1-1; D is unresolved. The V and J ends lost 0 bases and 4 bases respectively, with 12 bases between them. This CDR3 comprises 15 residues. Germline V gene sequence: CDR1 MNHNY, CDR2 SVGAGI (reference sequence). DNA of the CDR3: TGTGCCAGCAGTTACTCGAATGACCGGGGCACTGAAGCTTTCTTT. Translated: CASSYSNDRGTEAFF.

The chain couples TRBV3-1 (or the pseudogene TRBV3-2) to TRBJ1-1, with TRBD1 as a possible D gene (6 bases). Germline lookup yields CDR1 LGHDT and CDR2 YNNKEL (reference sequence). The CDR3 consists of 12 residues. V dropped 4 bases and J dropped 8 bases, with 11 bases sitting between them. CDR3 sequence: CASSLQQGEAFF. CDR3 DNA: TGTGCCAGCAGCCTTCAACAGGGCGAAGCTTTCTTT.

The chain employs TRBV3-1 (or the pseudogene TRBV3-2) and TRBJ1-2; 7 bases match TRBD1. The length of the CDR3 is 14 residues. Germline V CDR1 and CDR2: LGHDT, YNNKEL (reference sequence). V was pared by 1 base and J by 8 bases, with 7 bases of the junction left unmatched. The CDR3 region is CASSQVDRAWGYTF. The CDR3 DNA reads TGTGCCAGCAGCCAAGTCGACAGGGCGTGGGGCTACACCTTC.

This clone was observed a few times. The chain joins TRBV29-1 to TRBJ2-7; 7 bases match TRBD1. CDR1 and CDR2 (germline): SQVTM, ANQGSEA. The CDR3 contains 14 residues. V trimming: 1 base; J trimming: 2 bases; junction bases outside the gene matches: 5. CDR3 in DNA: TGCAGCGTTGAAGCCGGTCAGGGGGCCTACGAGCAGTACTTC. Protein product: CSVEAGQGAYEQYF.

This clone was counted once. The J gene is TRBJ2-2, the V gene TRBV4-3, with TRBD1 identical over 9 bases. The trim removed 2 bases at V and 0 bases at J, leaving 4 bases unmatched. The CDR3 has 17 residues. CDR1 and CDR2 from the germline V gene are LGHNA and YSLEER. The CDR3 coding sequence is TGCGCCAGCAGCCAACATACAGGGGGCGCGAACACCGGGGAGCTGTTTTTT. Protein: CASSQHTGGANTGELFF.